What follows is one T cell receptor beta chain and its context. In the authors' methods: By means of reference gene primer amplification, nucleated cell counts were estimated. Here immunoSEQ multiplex PCR was the method, and the copy in TCRdb shows in-frame clones only, minus some. The V and J calls and the clone size are those of that table, but D and trimming were determined from the DNA. The table includes about 29,000 clones, under 85% detected once. The entry originates in a study of blood T cell repertoires in COVID-19. Study summary: Spain, Italy and the United States supplied samples that represented acute and convalescent COVID-19. In each case, the material was cDNA or gDNA derived from T cells, B-cell-depleted T cells, or PBMCs.

CDR1 is SEHNR, CDR2 FQNEAQ, per germline (reference sequence). Deletions cut 6 bases from V and 0 bases from J, with 12 bases between. The CDR3 extends over 15 amino acids. The TCR sequence derives from a woman in her sixties or seventies with active or convalescent COVID-19. The V and J genes are TRBV7-9 and TRBJ1-3; D unclear. The sequenced material came from peripheral blood. DNA for the CDR3: TGTGCCAGCAGTCCCGACTTTCTCTCTGGAAACACCATATATTTT. It codes for CASSPDFLSGNTIYF.